This TCR beta chain was documented in a study of blood T cell repertoires in COVID-19. Germline loops: CDR1 MRHNA, CDR2 SNTAGT. Trimming cost V 0 bases and J 4 bases, with 9 bases left between them. CDR3 length equals 14 residues. TCRdb's copy holds only in-frame clones and misses some; the assay was immunoSEQ multiplex PCR. Among 180,000 or so clones listed, roughly 90% were seen once. The source material was peripheral blood. This chain joins TRBV6-4 and TRBJ1-2; D is unresolved. The receptor comes from a woman aged 55-69 years with COVID-19, enrolled during active disease. The DNA of the CDR3 is TGTGCCAGCAGTGACTCGCCGGGAAGCTATGGCTACACCTTC. Translating gives CASSDSPGSYGYTF.